This T cell receptor (beta chain) was observed in a study of cytomegalovirus exposure and HLA in healthy donors. Study details: Early released data had tens of millions of unique TCRs, all coming from HLA-typed donors. Study-wide points: V- and J-gene trimming of TCR beta was linked (in a later analysis) to a missense DCLRE1C variant.

13 Jbeta primers and 60 Vbeta primers were used for the PCR. Measured with immunoSEQ multiplex PCR; TCRdb has only the in-frame clones, and not every one. Its listing shows 100,000 to 150,000 clones. Trimming shortened V by 0 bases and J by 5 bases, and 21 bases separated the two germline ends. The CDR3 has 18 residues. Germline CDR1 is SGHAT and CDR2 is FQNNGV. Turning to this clone: Its antigen is unidentified.

This receptor was taken from a man aged 30 to 45 in good health and CMV-seronegative. The specimen was PBMCs. The chain uses TRBV11-2 and TRBJ2-3, with D hard to call. CDR3 nucleotide sequence: TGTGCCAGCAGCTTAGATCGATGGCACCCTCGATACGTAGATACGCAGTATTTT. Protein product: CASSLDRWHPRYVDTQYF.